These 20 T cell receptor beta chains came from one sample sequenced in a study of human T cells and chemical hapten exposure (dated by TCRdb to the early 2020s). This sample's time point label indicates: healthy volunteer bleed at 6 weeks. Total RNA was extracted from unfractionated whole blood that had been collected in Tempus Blood RNA tubes. Libraries were prepared through RACE. This sample was sequenced with a NextSeq 500. TCRdb passed the public sequencing reads through fastp at Q25 and MiXCR, retaining productive beta sequences. Each CDR3 protein gets just one entry, which takes the most common genes and DNA from the rows behind it. In this sample the table shows over 35,000 distinct CDR3 sequences, around 3.4% of which occur a single time. The top ten clonotypes cover around 6% of the sample. Material for sequencing was whole blood. These receptors all come from a human donor in good health. Some clones in this sample may be carry-over from other donors' samples.

The chain joins TRBV30 to TRBJ1-1, with 8 bases identical to TRBD1. The CDR3 runs 13 residues. J lost 4 bases, V lost 5 bases, and 6 bases had no gene match. Germline lookup yields CDR1 GTSNPN and CDR2 SVGIG (reference sequence). This CDR3 is CAWGTGLSTEAFF. The CDR3 DNA is TGTGCCTGGGGGACAGGTTTAAGCACTGAAGCTTTCTTT. Full variable domain (remainder filled in from reference TRBV30 and TRBJ1-1): SQTIHQWPATLVQPVGSPLSLECTVEGTSNPNLYWYRQAAGRGLQLLFYSVGIGQISSEVPQNLSASRPQDRQFILSSKKLLLSDSGFYLCAWGTGLSTEAFFGQGTRLTVV.

This clonotype was detected many times. The chain employs TRBV5-5 and TRBJ1-5; the match to TRBD1 covers 7 bases. This CDR3 has 15 residues. In germline, CDR1 is SGHKS, CDR2 YYEKEE (reference sequence). The V gene end was trimmed by 4 bases and the J gene end by 4 bases; junction bases not matched to a gene: 8. CDR3 DNA sequence: TGTGCCAGCAGCGGGGTAGACAGGGTTAATCAGCCCCAGCATTTT. Translation: CASSGVDRVNQPQHF.

This clonotype was seen ten or more times. V usage is TRBV10-3 and J usage is TRBJ2-5, with a tentative D call TRBD2 (5 bases). The CDR3 runs 15 residues. The V end was cut by 7 bases, the J end by 0 bases, with 15 bases between. From germline, CDR1 is ENHRY and CDR2 SYGVKD. The CDR3 DNA reads TGTGCCATCAAGGCGGGCCCGAGGTACCAAGAGACCCAGTACTTC. It encodes CAIKAGPRYQETQYF.

This clonotype was counted ten times or more. The chain combines TRBV28 with TRBJ2-7; 7 bases map to TRBD1. Trimming at V came to 8 bases and at J to 3 bases, leaving 10 bases not matched to a gene. From germline, CDR1 is MDHEN and CDR2 SYDVKM. The CDR3 consists of 14 residues. The CDR3 loop is CASLVSTGFYEQYF. CDR3 coding DNA: TGTGCCAGCCTGGTGTCGACAGGGTTCTACGAGCAGTACTTC.

This clonotype was observed many times. The rearrangement links TRBV6-4 to TRBJ1-5; D not resolved. V was clipped by 3 bases and J by 4 bases, with 13 bases between them. The germline V gene has CDR1 MRHNA and CDR2 SNTAGT. CDR3 size: 15 residues. CDR3 in amino acids: CASSEEYGTNQPQHF. The DNA for the CDR3 is TGTGCCAGCAGTGAGGAGTATGGAACGAATCAGCCCCAGCATTTT.

At least ten counts were recorded for this clonotype. The chain uses TRBV5-1 and TRBJ1-2; D call uncertain. The ends were cut back, 0 bases at V and 3 bases at J, with 6 bases in the middle. Looked up from germline, CDR1 is SGHRS and CDR2 is YFSETQ. This CDR3 spans 13 amino acids. As DNA, the CDR3 is TGCGCCAGCAGCTTGGACCCCGACTATGGCTACACCTTC. It encodes CASSLDPDYGYTF.

This clonotype occurred many times. The chain joins TRBV9 to TRBJ1-1; no clear D gene. Germline CDR1 SGDLS, CDR2 YYNGEE. The CDR3 runs 14 residues. Trimming removed 0 bases at V and 3 bases at J, with 9 bases between. The CDR3 coding sequence is TGTGCCAGCAGCGTAGGCCCATCAGACACTGAAGCTTTCTTT. Protein: CASSVGPSDTEAFF.

Many counts were recorded for this clonotype. This chain uses TRBV20-1 with TRBJ2-7; D not resolved. This CDR3 has 14 amino acids. The ends were cut back, 5 bases at V and 2 bases at J, with 16 bases in the middle. CDR1 and CDR2 (germline): DFQATT, SNEGSKA (reference sequence). As DNA, the CDR3 is TGCAGTGCTCGCTACCCCGTAAAAGCCTACGAGCAGTACTTC. Protein sequence: CSARYPVKAYEQYF.

Many counts were recorded for this clonotype. The chain joins TRBV2 to TRBJ2-1; the D gene is possibly TRBD1 (6 bases). V was clipped by 6 bases and J by 9 bases, with 21 bases between them. Looked up from germline, CDR1 is SNHLY and CDR2 is FYNNEI. The CDR3 has 15 amino acids. The CDR3 here is CASRTGQPYHGEQFF. In DNA form, the CDR3 reads TGTGCCAGCAGGACAGGACAGCCATACCATGGTGAGCAGTTCTTC.

This clonotype came up many times. The V and J genes are TRBV6-6 and TRBJ2-7; the D gene could be TRBD1 or TRBD2 (5 bases each). Germline V CDR1 and CDR2: MNHNY, SVGAGI (reference sequence). This CDR3 is built from 11 residues. V lost 8 bases and J 7 bases, leaving 12 bases between the germline ends. The chain's CDR3 is CASFGAREQYF. The CDR3 nucleotides read TGTGCCAGCTTCGGGGCTAGGGAGCAGTACTTC.

The rearrangement uses TRBV7-2 and TRBJ2-3; D is uncertain. The CDR3 totals 15 residues. The V gene's germline CDR1 is SGHTA and CDR2 FQGNSA. The V and J ends lost 1 base and 2 bases respectively, with 10 bases between them. The CDR3 sequence: CASSLVVPTTDTQYF. CDR3 DNA sequence: TGTGCCAGCAGCTTAGTTGTACCAACCACAGATACGCAGTATTTT.

This chain joins TRBV29-1 and TRBJ2-7; 9 bases map to TRBD2. Germline loops: CDR1 SQVTM, CDR2 ANQGSEA. CDR3 length: 12 residues. Trimming cost V 7 bases and J 5 bases; bases outside gene matches: 6. CDR3 coding DNA: TGCAGCGCAATAGCGGGAGTCCACGAGCAGTACTTC. Translation gives CSAIAGVHEQYF.

This clonotype has a handful of counts. V gene TRBV29-1 combines with J gene TRBJ2-5; D is unresolved. Germline loops: CDR1 SQVTM, CDR2 ANQGSEA. The CDR3 sequence is 14 residues long. V was trimmed by 4 bases and J by 4 bases, leaving 16 bases between them. The CDR3 DNA reads as TGCAGCGTTGTCTTATCGGCAGTATCAGAGACCCAGTACTTC. Amino acid sequence: CSVVLSAVSETQYF.

This clonotype was seen only a few times. The genes are TRBV7-6 and TRBJ2-7, with 11 nucleotides matching TRBD1. The germline gives CDR1 SGHVS, CDR2 FNYEAQ. This CDR3 comprises 15 residues. V was pared by 0 bases and J by 7 bases, with 5 bases of the junction left unmatched. For the CDR3, the DNA is TGTGCCAGCAGCTTAGCTGGGACAGGGGGGCCGGAGCAGTACTTC. Amino acids: CASSLAGTGGPEQYF.

In the case of this clonotype: Germline and junction disagree at one end, which may indicate a read error. This chain joins TRBV6-1 and TRBJ2-4; TRBD2 matches at 10 bases. This CDR3 contains 17 residues. Germline CDR1 reads MNHNS; CDR2 reads SASEGT. CDR3 in amino acids: CASSLAGGGGTKDIQYF. As DNA, the CDR3 is TGTGCCAGCAGTTTAGCGGGAGGTGGAGGGACCAAAGACATTCAGTACTTC.

This clonotype was seen repeatedly, ten times or more. The chain carries TRBV11-2 and TRBJ1-1, with D unclear. V gave up 5 bases and J gave up 2 bases, with 15 bases separating them. CDR1 is SGHAT and CDR2 is FQNNGV in the germline V gene. This CDR3 region has 15 residues. The DNA for the CDR3 is TGTGCCAGCAGCCGCCCGGGGAGGACCAACACTGAAGCTTTCTTT. It specifies CASSRPGRTNTEAFF. Using reference TRBV11-2 and TRBJ1-1 for the parts outside the CDR3, the full variable domain is EAGVAQSPRYKIIEKRQSVAFWCNPISGHATLYWYQQILGQGPKLLIQFQNNGVVDDSQLPKDRFSAERLKGVDSTLKIQPAKLEDSAVYLCASSRPGRTNTEAFFGQGTRLTVV.

The table lists this clonotype with many counts. This CDR3 reads CASNLGLKTFYSNQPQHF. CDR3 in DNA: TGTGCCAGCAACCTGGGACTGAAGACCTTTTATAGCAATCAGCCCCAGCATTTT. This rearrangement joins TRBV28 to TRBJ1-5; TRBD1 might be the D (5 bases). V was shortened by 7 bases and J by 0 bases, with 22 bases between the two germline ends. The CDR3 has 18 residues. Germline V lookup: CDR1 MDHEN, CDR2 SYDVKM.

This clonotype was detected only a few times. The V call is TRBV27, the J call TRBJ1-4; 12 bases are a match to TRBD1. CDR3 length: 15 amino acids. The trim removed 11 bases at V and 7 bases at J, leaving 11 bases unmatched. From germline, CDR1 is MNHEY and CDR2 SMNVEV (reference sequence). CDR3 DNA: TGTGCCTGTGGGGACAGGGGGCTATCGGGTGAAAAACTGTTTTTT. The encoded protein is CACGDRGLSGEKLFF.

Many counts were recorded for this clonotype. The chain couples TRBV11-1 to TRBJ1-6; 7 bases agree with TRBD1. From germline, CDR1 is SGHAT and CDR2 FQDESV (reference sequence). The V and J ends lost 5 bases and 3 bases, in that order; junction bases with no gene match: 4. The CDR3 is made up of 15 amino acids. The chain's CDR3 is CASSEAGGYNSPLHF. The CDR3 DNA reads TGTGCCAGCAGCGAAGCAGGGGGCTATAATTCACCCCTCCACTTT.

The genes are TRBV30 and TRBJ2-2; TRBD1 agrees at 8 bases. Trimming cost V 0 bases and J 2 bases; bases outside gene matches: 2. CDR1 GTSNPN and CDR2 SVGIG come from the germline V gene (reference sequence). The CDR3 spans 15 residues. The CDR3 DNA is TGTGCCTGGAGTGTAGGACAGGGAAACACCGGGGAGCTGTTTTTT. Translating gives CAWSVGQGNTGELFF.